Each of the 8 T cell receptor beta chains below was sequenced from the same sample in a study of regulatory and conventional T cells in RAG deficiency. Blood CD4+ CD25-high CD127-low regulatory T cells supplied the genomic DNA template. The protocol was immunoSEQ multiplex PCR, while the TCRdb copy is restricted to in-frame clones and leaves out a portion. Altogether roughly 30,000 clones are present, 85% to 95% being singletons, with the ten largest covering approximately 0.82%. These same records also appear under a second study, on regulatory T cells. As that report states: The primer mix had 52 TRBV and 13 TRBJ primers.

The sample taken for sequencing was Tregs sorted from blood. These receptors all come from a human donor in good health.

The chain employs TRBV6-1 and TRBJ2-7; 7 nucleotides match TRBD1. The CDR3 is made up of 12 amino acids. Germline V lookup: CDR1 MNHNS, CDR2 SASEGT. With V trimmed by 4 bases and J by 9 bases, 6 bases remained unmatched. The CDR3 sequence: CASSATGERQYF. CDR3 DNA sequence: TGTGCCAGCAGTGCTACAGGGGAGCGGCAGTACTTC.

The V and J genes are TRBV6-5 and TRBJ1-5; tentative D call: TRBD1 (5 bases). Trimming removed 3 bases from V and 6 bases from J, with 6 bases in between. The germline V gene encodes CDR1 MNHEY and CDR2 SVGAGI. The length of the CDR3 is 12 residues. DNA of the CDR3: TGTGCCAGCAGTTATGGGGGTCAGCCCCAGCATTTT. It codes for CASSYGGQPQHF.

The V and J genes are TRBV5-4 and TRBJ2-2, with TRBD1 as a possible D gene (6 bases). The CDR3 is made up of 15 amino acids. Germline-derived CDR1 and CDR2 are SGHNT and YYREEE (reference sequence). Trimming shortened V by 4 bases and J by 3 bases, and 13 bases separated the two germline ends. The CDR3 DNA is TGTGCCAGCAGCATCGTCAGGGGCCACACCGGGGAGCTGTTTTTT. Translation gives CASSIVRGHTGELFF.

This chain joins TRBV6-5 and TRBJ1-2; possible D gene TRBD1, 5 bases. The V gene's germline CDR1 is MNHEY and CDR2 SVGAGI. The CDR3 length is 14 residues. Trimming took 0 bases from V and 8 from J, leaving 13 bases between them. The CDR3 loop reads CASSYSSSWGGYTF. CDR3 in DNA: TGTGCCAGCAGTTACTCCTCCTCCTGGGGGGGCTACACCTTC.

The rearrangement links TRBV5-6 to TRBJ1-6; D is perhaps TRBD1 (5 bases). Germline V gives CDR1 SGHDT, CDR2 YYEEEE. The CDR3 runs 15 residues. The V end lost 5 bases, the J end lost 5 bases, and 14 bases lay between the germline ends. The CDR3 reads CASSGVGTDNSPLHF. The CDR3, as DNA: TGTGCCAGCAGTGGCGTAGGGACGGATAATTCACCCCTCCACTTT.

As regards this clone: The junction shows a germline mismatch at one end, possibly a read error. The chain is built from TRBV7-7 and TRBJ1-1; D not certain. Germline assignment: CDR1 SSHAT and CDR2 FNYEAQ (reference sequence). The CDR3 spans 13 residues. The CDR3 DNA follows: TGTGCTAGCAGCTCAGATCCGGCTTCCCAAGCTTTCTTT. It encodes CASSSDPASQAFF.

This clone showed up just once. The chain employs TRBV5-1 and TRBJ2-5, with D maybe TRBD1 (6 bases). V was shortened by 1 base and J by 6 bases, with 13 bases between the two germline ends. The CDR3 loop spans 14 amino acids. In germline, CDR1 is SGHRS, CDR2 YFSETQ. The CDR3 here is CASSLRDKKQTQYF. The CDR3 DNA follows: TGCGCCAGCAGCTTGCGGGACAAGAAACAGACCCAGTACTTC.

CDR3 loop: CASSGGQKETQYF. In nucleotides, the CDR3 is TGTGCCAGCAGCGGAGGACAGAAAGAGACCCAGTACTTC. The V gene is TRBV9, the J gene TRBJ2-5; TRBD1 is a possible D gene (6 bases). Trimming pared 3 bases from V and 3 bases from J, leaving 9 bases between. Germline V CDR1 and CDR2: SGDLS, YYNGEE. The CDR3 is made up of 13 amino acids.